This T cell receptor (beta chain) comes out of a study of blood T cell repertoires in COVID-19 (dated by TCRdb to the early 2020s). Regarding the study in general: Samples covering the acute and convalescent phases of COVID-19 were provided by collaborators in the United States, Italy and Spain. A de-identified subject ID, COVID-19 status, age in years and sex were almost always included in the sample metadata. The samples were drawn from two sources: the first 160 participants of the ongoing ImmuneRACE study, and 1,000 to 1,500 subjects contributed by 6 global collaborators. The dataset comprised deeply sampled blood TCRbeta repertoires from subjects exposed to, actively infected with, or recovered from COVID-19. The prospective study material was composed of cDNA or gDNA derived from T cells, B-cell-depleted T cells, or PBMCs. A freely available public database, intended as a resource for researchers studying the immune response to SARS-CoV-2, is where the repertoires were released. Where available, HLA class I and class II types were obtained from metadata supplied by the sample provider rather than from assay-based typing. General study outcomes and caveats: How much clinical and demographic metadata was included differed by source and by participant, and the metadata was provided uncurated.

The table lists this clone with a count of one. The target of this receptor is not known. Per-base qualities were not stored, and no clone one base away is much larger. Reading the germline V gene (reference sequence) gives CDR1 MNHEY and CDR2 SMNVEV. Trimming costs V 2 bases and J 6 bases, and their ends lie 16 bases apart. The CDR3 goes from the cysteine to the phenylalanine over 15 residues. Solely the CDR3 DNA is kept, with 45 bases framed from the first base. TCRbeta CDR3 regions were amplified from genomic DNA using the immunoSEQ Assay, a bias-controlled multiplex PCR. The original methods were these. The number of nucleated cells in each sample was estimated by amplification of reference gene primers within the assay. To quantify the absolute abundance of each unique TCRbeta CDR3 rearrangement, sequence reads were collapsed and filtered. Productive Simpson clonality was computed per sample as the square root of Simpson's diversity index over productive rearrangements. This is the immuneACCESS table as TCRdb keeps it, with only in-frame sequences that have V and J called. A part of the clones is gone; compared with another copy, unresolved V genes explain less than half, and the rest is unexplained. From that table come the V and J calls and clone size; the DNA was used to work out D and trimming. The sample records around 60,000 clones, approximately 92% of which are singletons. The ten largest clones add up to around 8.4% of the sample.

The collaborating institutions used their own protocols to collect whole blood in K2EDTA tubes. For TCRbeta analysis, collaborator samples were shipped as frozen whole blood, as isolated PBMCs, or as DNA extracted from either sample type. The chain was built from TRBV27 and TRBJ1-2; perhaps TRBD1 is the D gene, with 5 bases matching. This clonotype originated in a woman aged 80 or over with active COVID-19. Material for sequencing was peripheral blood. The sequence in DNA is TGTGCCAGCAGTTTAGGTAGGGGTGGGCGAGATGGCTACACCTTC. Its protein is CASSLGRGGRDGYTF.